This T cell receptor beta chain was recorded in a study of blood T cell repertoires in COVID-19 (dated by TCRdb to 2019 to 2021). Regarding the research as a whole: The collaborator samples originated in the United States, Italy and Spain and spanned the acute and convalescent phases of COVID-19. The material from the prospective study consisted of cDNA or gDNA derived from T cells, B-cell-depleted T cells, or PBMCs. Subjects who had been exposed to COVID-19, were actively infected with it, or had recovered from it provided the deeply sampled blood TCRbeta repertoires that made up the dataset. The repertoires were made available in a free public database intended to serve as a resource for research on the immune response to SARS-CoV-2. Samples came from the ongoing ImmuneRACE study (first 160 participants) plus 1,254 subjects from 6 global collaborators. The sample metadata nearly always contained a de-identified subject ID, COVID-19 status, age in years and sex. Where available, HLA class I and class II types were taken from metadata supplied by the sample provider and were not determined by assay-based typing.

About this clone: Its antigen is unknown. No base-level quality is on record; no much larger clone is a single base apart.

Clipping removes 2 bases from V and 4 bases from J, with 6 as the unmatched junction base count. The cysteine opens and the phenylalanine closes a CDR3 of 15 amino acids. This entry keeps only the CDR3 DNA: 45 bases, framed from base 1. The germline V gene supplies CDR1 SGHDN and CDR2 FVKESK. The collaborating institutions used their own protocols to collect whole blood in K2EDTA tubes. For TCRbeta analysis, collaborators shipped samples as frozen whole blood, isolated PBMCs, or DNA extracted from either of those sample types. TCRbeta CDR3 regions were amplified from genomic DNA by means of the immunoSEQ Assay, a bias-controlled multiplex PCR. The authors' pipeline ran thus. Within the assay, amplification of reference gene primers was used to estimate how many nucleated cells each sample contained. To quantify the absolute abundance of each unique TCRbeta CDR3 rearrangement, sequence reads were collapsed and filtered. For each sample, productive Simpson clonality was calculated as the square root of Simpson's diversity index across productive rearrangements. Entries here come from immuneACCESS through TCRdb and include only in-frame sequences with V and J called. Some clones fail to appear in such tables; in the studies checked, an unresolved V gene covers under half of the shortfall, and the cause of the remainder is unknown. The D gene and trimming were derived from the DNA, and the V and J assignments and clone size from that table. The sample table contains some 250,000 clones; only one count was recorded for roughly 77% of them. 3% to 3.5% of the sample is held by the ten biggest clonotypes.

Results the study describes overall, beyond this receptor: How much clinical and demographic metadata was included differed by source and by participant, and the metadata was provided uncurated.

The chain links TRBV14 with TRBJ1-1; TRBD1 agrees with 8 junctional bases. Sequenced material: peripheral blood. This clonotype was sampled from a woman of 80 years or more with acute or convalescent COVID-19. The CDR3 amino acid sequence is: CASSQRTGSGTEAFF. DNA sequence: TGTGCCAGCAGCCAACGGACAGGGAGCGGCACTGAAGCTTTCTTT. Extended through the reference TRBV14 and TRBJ1-1 proteins, this CDR3 yields the full variable domain: EAGVTQFPSHSVIEKGQTVTLRCDPISGHDNLYWYRRVMGKEIKFLLHFVKESKQDESGMPNNRFLAERTGGTYSTLKVQPAELEDSGVYFCASSQRTGSGTEAFFGQGTRLTVV.